Below are 28 T cell receptor beta chains sequenced from a single sample in a study of T cell responses to AZD1222 COVID-19 vaccine. The data were produced by immunoSEQ multiplex PCR, yet TCRdb's version contains in-frame clones alone and is incomplete. Counted here are around 160,000 clones, 91% occurring once; the ten biggest clones make up 4% to 6%. This specimen consisted of peripheral blood, obtained on day 0 of AZD1222 vaccination. These receptor sequences come from an adult in good health.

This clone has a handful of counts. This sequence joins TRBV25-1 and TRBJ2-5, with 7 bases matching TRBD1. Germline lookup yields CDR1 MGHDK and CDR2 SYGVNS. The CDR3 is made up of 14 amino acids. Losses at the gene ends were 10 bases for V and 2 bases for J; bases not matched to a gene: 10. The chain's CDR3 is CATSKWGQQETQYF. As DNA, the CDR3 is TGTGCCACCTCAAAATGGGGACAGCAAGAGACCCAGTACTTC.

V and J are TRBV20-1 and TRBJ2-1; no definite D call. V lost 7 bases to trimming and J lost 8 bases, with 12 bases between them. CDR1 and CDR2 (germline): DFQATT, SNEGSKA (reference sequence). This CDR3 has 11 residues. This CDR3 reads CSVADLDEQFF. Written as DNA, the CDR3 is TGCAGTGTCGCGGACCTTGATGAGCAGTTCTTC.

This chain links TRBV28 with TRBJ2-1; D may be TRBD2 (6 bases). This CDR3 region has 15 residues. V lost 1 base to trimming and J lost 6 bases, with 13 bases between them. CDR1 is MDHEN, CDR2 SYDVKM, per germline. CDR3 amino acids: CASSLLSRDSNEQFF. The CDR3 DNA follows: TGTGCCAGCAGTTTATTATCCAGGGACTCCAATGAGCAGTTCTTC. The full variable domain, in which reference TRBV28 and TRBJ2-1 provide the parts outside the CDR3, is DVKVTQSSRYLVKRTGEKVFLECVQDMDHENMFWYRQDPGLGLRLIYFSYDVKMKEKGDIPEGYSVSREKKERFSLILESASTNQTSMYLCASSLLSRDSNEQFFGPGTRLTVL.

The chain has TRBV6-1 and TRBJ1-1, with D maybe TRBD1 (5 bases). Trimming pared 5 bases from V and 1 base from J, leaving 11 bases between. Germline CDR1 and CDR2: MNHNS and SASEGT. The CDR3 totals 14 residues. The CDR3 protein is CASSLRGSNTEAFF. The CDR3 DNA reads as TGTGCCAGCAGTCTACGGGGGTCGAACACTGAAGCTTTCTTT.

The rearrangement uses TRBV13 and TRBJ2-5, with D perhaps matching TRBD2 (5 bases). V lost 3 bases and J lost 5, with 13 bases in between. The CDR3 sequence is 14 residues long. Germline-derived CDR1 and CDR2 are PRHDT and FYEKMQ (reference sequence). The CDR3 sequence is CASSFRDGRETQYF. In nucleotides, the CDR3 is TGTGCCAGCAGCTTCCGGGATGGGCGTGAGACCCAGTACTTC.

V is TRBV27 and J is TRBJ2-3; 7 positions match TRBD2. The germline V gene has CDR1 MNHEY and CDR2 SMNVEV (reference sequence). The V gene end was trimmed by 3 bases and the J gene end by 4 bases; junction bases not matched to a gene: 10. The CDR3 runs 16 residues. The CDR3, as DNA: TGTGCCAGCAGTTTCTCGCGGGAGATAGGGGCAGATACGCAGTATTTT. As protein: CASSFSREIGADTQYF.

This clone was seen a handful of times. The V and J genes are TRBV2 and TRBJ2-6; D remains unclear. CDR3 length: 15 amino acids. CDR1 and CDR2 from the germline V gene are SNHLY and FYNNEI. Between the trimmed V and J ends, which lost 2 bases and 0 bases, there was a span of 5 bases. The CDR3 DNA reads TGTGCCAGCAGTGAATTCGTCTCTGGGGCCAACGTCCTGACTTTC. This encodes CASSEFVSGANVLTF.

V usage is TRBV28 and J usage is TRBJ1-2, with a possible D match to TRBD1 (6 bases). Germline V gene lookup returns CDR1 MDHEN and CDR2 SYDVKM. The CDR3 is made up of 12 amino acids. The CDR3 here is CVAGHLNYGYTF. For the CDR3, the DNA is TGTGTCGCGGGACACCTTAACTATGGCTACACCTTC.

The V call is TRBV11-2, the J call TRBJ2-3; no clear D gene. Germline loops: CDR1 SGHAT, CDR2 FQNNGV. The V gene lost 5 bases and the J gene lost 4 bases, with 7 bases spanning the gap. The CDR3 has 12 residues. The CDR3: CASSQRADTQYF. The CDR3 DNA reads TGTGCCAGCAGCCAACGTGCAGATACGCAGTATTTT.

V gene TRBV15 combines with J gene TRBJ2-3; tentatively, D is TRBD1 or TRBD2 (5 bases each). The CDR3 totals 14 residues. Germline CDR1 reads LNHNV; CDR2 reads YYDKDF (reference sequence). Trimming cost V 0 bases and J 2 bases, with 6 bases left between them. CDR3 amino acids: CATSREGDTDTQYF. The DNA for the CDR3 is TGTGCCACCAGCAGAGAGGGGGACACAGATACGCAGTATTTT.

The rearrangement joins TRBV5-1 to TRBJ2-7; possibly TRBD2 for D (6 bases). This CDR3 comprises 15 residues. CDR1 SGHRS and CDR2 YFSETQ come from the germline V gene. Trimming removed 1 base at V and 0 bases at J, with 11 bases between. The CDR3 region is CASSLTIAVSYEQYF. CDR3 nucleotides: TGCGCCAGCAGCTTGACTATAGCGGTCTCCTACGAGCAGTACTTC.

This sequence joins TRBV7-2 and TRBJ1-2; TRBD1 aligns across 9 bases. The CDR3 is 14 amino acids. With V trimmed by 4 bases and J by 3 bases, 3 bases remained unmatched. CDR1 is SGHTA, CDR2 FQGNSA, per germline. CDR3 residues: CASSWTGDHYGYTF. In nucleotides, the CDR3 is TGTGCCAGCAGCTGGACAGGGGATCACTATGGCTACACCTTC.

This chain links TRBV4-3 with TRBJ1-1; D unresolved. Looked up from germline, CDR1 is LGHNA and CDR2 is YSLEER. This CDR3 has 16 amino acids. V lost 0 bases and J lost 5, with 16 bases in between. CDR3 in DNA: TGCGCCAGCAGCCAAGAGAAAACTCCAAGCGGGACTGAAGCTTTCTTT. Encoded protein: CASSQEKTPSGTEAFF.

V usage is TRBV4-2 and J usage is TRBJ2-2, with no clear D. The CDR3 is 14 residues long. V was cut by 0 bases and J by 3 bases, with 5 bases left in between. Germline CDR1 is LGHNA and CDR2 is YNFKEQ. This CDR3 reads CASSQDRYTGELFF. The CDR3 bases are TGTGCCAGCAGCCAAGACAGGTACACCGGGGAGCTGTTTTTT.

CDR3 coding DNA: TGCGCCAGTGCAGGGGTGTCCTACAATGAGCAGTTCTTC. Translated: CASAGVSYNEQFF. The chain links TRBV4-1 to TRBJ2-1, with D possibly matching TRBD1 (6 bases). The CDR3 loop spans 13 amino acids. CDR1 and CDR2 (germline): MGHRA, YSYEKL. Trimming pared 9 bases from V and 1 base from J, leaving 10 bases between.

J is TRBJ1-1 and V is TRBV6-5; D remains ambiguous. Trimming removed 6 bases from V and 3 bases from J, with 11 bases in between. Germline assignment: CDR1 MNHEY and CDR2 SVGAGI. This CDR3 comprises 13 residues. CDR3 loop: CASSIRRDTEAFF. In DNA, the CDR3 is TGTGCCAGCAGCATCAGGAGGGACACTGAAGCTTTCTTT.

This sequence joins TRBV25-1 and TRBJ2-7; no definite D call. CDR3 length: 13 residues. Per the germline V gene, CDR1 is MGHDK and CDR2 is SYGVNS. V lost 0 bases and J 5 bases, leaving 8 bases between the germline ends. The CDR3 here is CASSEYGLDEQYF. The CDR3 bases are TGTGCCAGCAGTGAATATGGATTGGACGAGCAGTACTTC.

This chain joins TRBV18 and TRBJ2-5; D unresolved. V gave up 4 bases and J gave up 1 base, with 13 bases separating them. Germline-derived CDR1 and CDR2 are KGHSH and LQKENI. This CDR3 is 15 amino acids long. The CDR3 spells CASSLLTAPQETQYF. In nucleotides, the CDR3 is TGTGCCAGCTCACTACTCACAGCCCCCCAAGAGACCCAGTACTTC.

The gene calls are TRBV7-2 and TRBJ1-2; TRBD1 agrees at 7 bases. The J segment lost 5 bases and the V segment lost 5 bases, leaving 11 bases of the junction unmatched. The CDR3 extends over 15 amino acids. Per the germline V gene, CDR1 is SGHTA and CDR2 is FQGNSA. This chain's CDR3 is CASSPQGSLGYGYTF. CDR3 in DNA: TGTGCCAGCAGCCCACAGGGGAGCTTGGGGTATGGCTACACCTTC.

The chain joins TRBV20-1 to TRBJ1-3; D gene ambiguous. The CDR3 has 11 amino acids. In germline, CDR1 is DFQATT, CDR2 SNEGSKA (reference sequence). The CDR3 DNA is TGCTCCACACGTAGGGCGGACACCATATATTTT. This translates into CSTRRADTIYF.

This CDR3 reads CASSLNRGKGNEQFF. CDR3 nucleotide sequence: TGTGCCAGCAGCTTAAACAGGGGAAAAGGGAATGAGCAGTTCTTC. This rearrangement joins TRBV7-2 to TRBJ2-1; 7 bases are a match to TRBD1. The CDR3 has 15 residues. Per germline, CDR1 SGHTA and CDR2 FQGNSA. V lost 2 bases to trimming and J lost 7 bases; unmatched junction nucleotides: 8.

The rearrangement links TRBV5-1 to TRBJ2-3, with D tentatively TRBD2 (5 bases). The CDR3 totals 16 residues. Per the germline V gene, CDR1 is SGHRS and CDR2 is YFSETQ. Deletions cut 0 bases from V and 0 bases from J, with 11 bases between. The CDR3 DNA reads TGCGCCAGCAGCTTGGACAGCGGCGCTAGCACAGATACGCAGTATTTT. Its protein product is CASSLDSGASTDTQYF.

This chain links TRBV2 with TRBJ2-1, with a tentative D call TRBD2 (5 bases). CDR1 SNHLY and CDR2 FYNNEI come from the germline V gene. The CDR3 is 11 residues long. Trimming cost V 7 bases and J 7 bases, with 8 bases left between them. CDR3 in DNA: TGTGCCAGCATTCGGGGAAATGAGCAGTTCTTC. Protein: CASIRGNEQFF.

J is TRBJ2-5 and V is TRBV4-3; D gene uncertain. This CDR3 region has 16 residues. V dropped 1 base and J dropped 2 bases, with 14 bases sitting between them. Germline values: CDR1 LGHNA, CDR2 YSLEER. As DNA, the CDR3 is TGCGCCAGCAGCCAAGGAAGGTTGGGTTCTCAAGAGACCCAGTACTTC. It translates to CASSQGRLGSQETQYF.

This rearrangement joins TRBV27 to TRBJ2-3; tentative D call: TRBD1 (6 bases). The ends were cut back, 6 bases at V and 1 base at J, with 17 bases in the middle. The CDR3 runs to 16 residues. Germline V gene sequence: CDR1 MNHEY, CDR2 SMNVEV (reference sequence). DNA for the CDR3: TGTGCCAGCAGCTTCACAGGGACCGGCCGCACAGATACGCAGTATTTT. Residues: CASSFTGTGRTDTQYF.

The rearrangement links TRBV2 to TRBJ2-7; 7 positions match TRBD1. Per germline, CDR1 SNHLY and CDR2 FYNNEI. The CDR3 is 13 amino acids. J lost 2 bases, V lost 10 bases, and 8 bases had no gene match. CDR3 loop: CATRDSTPYEQYF. CDR3 sequence (DNA): TGTGCCACGAGGGACAGCACTCCCTACGAGCAGTACTTC.

This chain connects TRBV7-9 to TRBJ2-2; D tentatively reads TRBD1 or TRBD2 (5 bases each). Germline V gene lookup returns CDR1 SEHNR and CDR2 FQNEAQ (reference sequence). This CDR3 has 16 amino acids. Trimming pared 0 bases from V and 1 base from J, leaving 9 bases between. The CDR3 DNA reads as TGTGCCAGCAGCTTAGCCTGGGACGGGAACACCGGGGAGCTGTTTTTT. Its protein is CASSLAWDGNTGELFF.

J is TRBJ1-3 and V is TRBV7-2; 10 nucleotides line up with TRBD1. This CDR3 has 16 amino acids. The junction had 7 bases not matched to a gene; V was cut back by 5 bases and J by 3 bases. CDR1 and CDR2 from the germline V gene are SGHTA and FQGNSA. The chain's CDR3 is CASSPRGQGYGNTIYF. The CDR3 coding sequence is TGTGCCAGCAGCCCACGGGGACAGGGGTATGGAAACACCATATATTTT.